The next 7 T cell receptor beta chains were all read from a single sample in a study of neoadjuvant anti-PD-1 for oral cavity cancer. Time point indicated: after neoadjuvant nivolumab, at surgical resection. Clones were sequenced by immunoSEQ multiplex PCR, and TCRdb holds only the in-frame ones, with some missing. Among more than 20,000 clones listed, 26% were seen once. This sample comprised tumor tissue, obtained after nivolumab (anti-PD-1) treatment. The receptor set was obtained from a person aged 35-80 years with oral cavity squamous cell carcinoma.

The chain employs TRBV27 and TRBJ1-2, with D unclear. The length of the CDR3 is 15 residues. The germline CDR1 and CDR2 sequences are MNHEY and SMNVEV (reference sequence). V gave up 3 bases and J gave up 0 bases, with 11 bases separating them. CDR3 residues: CASSFSAATNYGYTF. The DNA for the CDR3 is TGTGCCAGCAGTTTTAGCGCAGCTACTAACTATGGCTACACCTTC.

This chain connects TRBV28 to TRBJ1-5, with 8 bases aligning to TRBD1. CDR1 is MDHEN and CDR2 is SYDVKM in the germline V gene. The CDR3 runs to 16 residues. J lost 3 bases, V lost 6 bases, and 10 bases had no gene match. This CDR3 is CASRRATGASNQPQHF. DNA for the CDR3: TGTGCCAGCAGGAGGGCGACAGGGGCTTCCAATCAGCCCCAGCATTTT.

This rearrangement joins TRBV6-5 to TRBJ2-7; 8 bases fit TRBD1. Germline loops: CDR1 MNHEY, CDR2 SVGAGI. Losses at the gene ends were 0 bases for V and 5 bases for J; bases not matched to a gene: 6. This CDR3 is 15 amino acids long. The CDR3 spells CASSYSKGQAHEQYF. For the CDR3, the DNA is TGTGCCAGCAGTTACTCGAAGGGACAGGCCCACGAGCAGTACTTC.

V and J are TRBV9 and TRBJ2-3; D uncertain. Looked up from germline, CDR1 is SGDLS and CDR2 is YYNGEE. This CDR3 has 14 residues. V lost 4 bases and J 6 bases, leaving 15 bases between the germline ends. DNA of the CDR3: TGTGCCAGCAGCCTAGTCCCTTCGGCGGATACGCAGTATTTT. Protein product: CASSLVPSADTQYF. Filled out from reference TRBV9 and TRBJ2-3, the complete variable domain reads DSGVTQTPKHLITATGQRVTLRCSPRSGDLSVYWYQQSLDQGLQFLIQYYNGEERAKGNILERFSAQQFPDLHSELNLSSLELGDSALYFCASSLVPSADTQYFGPGTRLTVL.

This rearrangement joins TRBV5-4 to TRBJ2-5; no definite D call. The CDR3 is made up of 13 amino acids. Germline loops: CDR1 SGHNT, CDR2 YYREEE (reference sequence). Trimming took 0 bases from V and 4 from J, leaving 7 bases between them. The DNA of the CDR3 is TGTGCCAGCAGCTTGGTCCCGGTAGAGACCCAGTACTTC. It is translated as CASSLVPVETQYF.

This clone was observed a handful of times. The chain combines TRBV7-8 with TRBJ2-3; D uncertain. Germline lookup yields CDR1 SGHVS and CDR2 FQNEAQ. V lost 5 bases and J 1 base, leaving 4 bases between the germline ends. CDR3 size: 12 residues. The CDR3 region is CASSTRTDTQYF. For the CDR3, the DNA is TGTGCCAGCAGCACCCGCACAGATACGCAGTATTTT.

This chain connects TRBV5-4 to TRBJ2-1; 13 bases fit TRBD2. CDR3 length: 15 residues. J was trimmed by 10 bases and V by 2 bases; bases with no gene match: 6. Germline CDR1 reads SGHNT; CDR2 reads YYREEE (reference sequence). The CDR3 DNA follows: TGTGCCAGCAGCTTACCCGGGACTAGCGGGGTCGAGCAGTTCTTC. Protein sequence: CASSLPGTSGVEQFF. Variable domain in full (rest from reference TRBV5-4 and TRBJ2-1): ETGVTQSPTHLIKTRGQQVTLRCSSQSGHNTVSWYQQALGQGPQFIFQYYREEENGRGNFPPRFSGLQFPNYSSELNVNALELDDSALYLCASSLPGTSGVEQFFGPGTRLTVL.